This is a list of T cell receptor beta chains from one sample in a study of T cell repertoires in cytomegalovirus infection. TCRdb used MiXCR to reprocess the reads, holding one entry per CDR3 protein. In the table there are some 180,000 distinct CDR3 sequences, about 18% of which are singletons. Sequenced material: CD8+ T cells from PBMCs. Every receptor here comes from a human donor in good health (CMV status not recorded). Some clones in this sample may be carry-over from other donors' samples. Both conserved end residues are part of each CDR3. A D gene is named only where the DNA matches it firmly. For some rows the clone size is stated as once, few or many, or as a class when expanded; others skip it.

j_gene: TRBJ1-1; abundance: few; d_gene: TRBD1; v_gene: TRBV7-2; CDR3aa: CASSAGTGRDTEAFF; CDR3nt: TGTGCCAGCAGCGCCGGGACAGGGAGGGACACTGAAGCTTTCTTT
j_gene: TRBJ2-6; abundance: few; d_gene: -; v_gene: TRBV5-1; CDR3aa: CASSLVQGPSSGANVLTF; CDR3nt: TGCGCCAGCAGCTTGGTTCAGGGCCCTAGCTCTGGGGCCAACGTCCTGACTTTC
j_gene: TRBJ2-1; abundance: -; d_gene: TRBD2; v_gene: TRBV14; CDR3aa: CASSPMAGGLAYNEQFF; CDR3nt: TGTGCCAGCAGCCCGATGGCGGGGGGGCTGGCTTACAATGAGCAGTTCTTC
j_gene: TRBJ2-5; abundance: -; d_gene: -; v_gene: TRBV7-3; CDR3aa: CASKGDWETQYF; CDR3nt: TGTGCCAGCAAGGGGGACTGGGAGACCCAGTACTTC
j_gene: TRBJ2-3; abundance: few; d_gene: -; v_gene: TRBV6-6; CDR3aa: CASSLTGLASTDTQYF; CDR3nt: TGTGCCAGCAGCCTGACTGGGCTAGCGAGCACAGATACGCAGTATTTT
j_gene: TRBJ2-1; abundance: -; d_gene: TRBD2; v_gene: TRBV9; CDR3aa: CASSEGGLAGVRAIGEQFF; CDR3nt: TGTGCCAGCAGCGAAGGGGGACTAGCGGGGGTTCGGGCTATCGGCGAGCAGTTCTTC
j_gene: TRBJ1-6; abundance: few; d_gene: -; v_gene: TRBV7-8; CDR3aa: CASSFLGHGDNSPLHF; CDR3nt: TGTGCCAGCAGCTTCCTGGGTCACGGGGATAATTCACCCCTCCACTTT
j_gene: TRBJ2-1; abundance: few; d_gene: TRBD2; v_gene: TRBV12-3/TRBV12-4; CDR3aa: CASSSRGGGGHEQFF; CDR3nt: TGTGCCAGCAGTTCGCGGGGGGGTGGAGGGCATGAGCAGTTCTTC
j_gene: TRBJ1-2; abundance: -; d_gene: -; v_gene: TRBV29-1; CDR3aa: CSVEEQVNYGYTF; CDR3nt: TGCAGCGTTGAAGAACAGGTTAACTATGGCTACACCTTC
j_gene: TRBJ2-2; abundance: few; d_gene: TRBD1; v_gene: TRBV7-2; CDR3aa: CASRTGEETGELFF; CDR3nt: TGTGCCAGCAGAACAGGGGAAGAAACCGGGGAGCTGTTTTTT
j_gene: TRBJ1-1; abundance: -; d_gene: -; v_gene: TRBV11-2; CDR3aa: CASSLVDSKNTEAFF; CDR3nt: TGTGCCAGCAGCTTAGTGGACAGCAAGAACACTGAAGCTTTCTTT
j_gene: TRBJ2-2; abundance: -; d_gene: -; v_gene: TRBV27; CDR3aa: CASSLPGTHTGELFF; CDR3nt: TGTGCCAGCAGCCTCCCCGGGACACATACCGGGGAGCTGTTTTTT
j_gene: TRBJ1-6; abundance: few; d_gene: -; v_gene: TRBV7-8; CDR3aa: CASSPGQTGHSPLHF; CDR3nt: TGTGCCAGCAGCCCCGGACAAACCGGTCATTCACCCCTCCACTTT
j_gene: TRBJ2-2; abundance: few; d_gene: TRBD1; v_gene: TRBV19; CDR3aa: CASSDRGNTVTGELFF; CDR3nt: TGTGCCAGTAGCGACAGGGGCAACACGGTTACCGGGGAGCTGTTTTTT
j_gene: TRBJ2-3; abundance: many; d_gene: TRBD2; v_gene: TRBV9; CDR3aa: CASSVAIGGEMDTQYF; CDR3nt: TGTGCCAGCAGCGTAGCTATTGGGGGGGAGATGGATACGCAGTATTTT
j_gene: TRBJ1-1; abundance: few; d_gene: -; v_gene: TRBV6-2/TRBV6-3; CDR3aa: CASSYRAQDRLLPNTEAFF; CDR3nt: TGTGCCAGCAGTTACAGGGCGCAAGACCGACTACTACCGAACACTGAAGCTTTCTTT
j_gene: TRBJ1-2; abundance: few; d_gene: -; v_gene: TRBV27; CDR3aa: CATTDGVNYGYTF; CDR3nt: TGTGCCACCACCGACGGGGTCAACTATGGCTACACCTTC
j_gene: TRBJ1-6; abundance: -; d_gene: -; v_gene: TRBV7-2; CDR3aa: CASSLFGFYNSPLHF; CDR3nt: TGTGCCAGCAGCTTATTTGGGTTTTATAATTCACCCCTCCACTTT
j_gene: TRBJ1-1; abundance: -; d_gene: -; v_gene: TRBV28; CDR3aa: CASSPPARPGNTEAFF; CDR3nt: TGTGCCAGCAGTCCCCCCGCAAGACCCGGCAACACTGAAGCTTTCTTT
j_gene: TRBJ2-2; abundance: -; d_gene: TRBD1; v_gene: TRBV7-9; CDR3aa: CASSPDRVAGELFF; CDR3nt: TGTGCCAGCAGCCCCGACAGGGTAGCCGGGGAGCTGTTTTTT
j_gene: TRBJ2-1; abundance: -; d_gene: -; v_gene: TRBV7-6; CDR3aa: CASSLEMGHGNEQFF; CDR3nt: TGTGCCAGCAGCCTAGAAATGGGACACGGGAATGAGCAGTTCTTC
j_gene: TRBJ2-5; abundance: -; d_gene: TRBD2; v_gene: TRBV28; CDR3aa: CASSFPTSGGPETQYF; CDR3nt: TGTGCCAGCAGTTTCCCGACTAGCGGGGGGCCAGAGACCCAGTACTTC
j_gene: TRBJ2-3; abundance: few; d_gene: TRBD2; v_gene: TRBV11-2; CDR3aa: CASSLELAGATDTQYF; CDR3nt: TGTGCCAGCAGCTTAGAACTAGCGGGGGCTACAGATACGCAGTATTTT